This T cell receptor (beta chain) was identified in a study of T cells in Graves' hyperthyroidism and ophthalmopathy. Study context: Peripheral blood collection took place at initial diagnosis, before any treatment.

In its sample, this clonotype was seen many times. The antigen remains undetermined. Notes on the study in general: Blood also carried most thyroid clonotypes expanded above 0.001.

Patients aged 18 to 65 with hyperthyroidism were newly diagnosed, with duration under 2 months. Out of over 7.5 ml of fresh peripheral blood came the PBMCs. Amplification targeted TCR beta CDR3 regions from RNA transcripts. The TCR CDR3 first-round RT-PCR relied on the HTBI primer set. MiXCR was run by TCRdb on the multiplex PCR reads, yielding one entry per CDR3 protein. The table lists under 350,000 distinct CDR3 sequences, approximately 18% of them singletons. Per the germline V gene, CDR1 is SGHAT and CDR2 is FQNNGV. This CDR3 contains 16 residues. Trimming pared 0 bases from V and 8 bases from J, leaving 17 bases between.

Sequencing was carried out using blood. The rearrangement links TRBV11-2 to TRBJ2-1; TRBD2 might be the D (5 bases). This TCR was sampled from a woman aged 45-65 years with Graves' hyperthyroidism. CDR3 bases: TGTGCCAGCAGCTTAGAGGCCCTACTAGAAGGCGATGAGCAGTTCTTC. Residues: CASSLEALLEGDEQFF.